A single sample is the source of the 19 T cell receptor beta chains below, sequenced in a study of cytomegalovirus exposure and HLA in healthy donors. Some clones are missing from TCRdb's copy, which holds only in-frame ones; the method was immunoSEQ multiplex PCR. The data hold some 250,000 clones, with 90% observed a single time. Material: PBMCs. These receptor sequences come from a woman between 18 and 29 years old in good health and CMV-seronegative.

The chain joins TRBV29-1 to TRBJ2-1; TRBD2 matches 10 bases. The CDR3 is 14 amino acids. Germline CDR1 SQVTM, CDR2 ANQGSEA. Losses at the gene ends were 3 bases for V and 8 bases for J; bases not matched to a gene: 7. The CDR3 is CSVEGLAGDYEQFF. CDR3 nucleotides: TGCAGCGTTGAGGGCCTAGCGGGGGATTATGAGCAGTTCTTC.

The rearrangement uses TRBV6-4 and TRBJ1-5; TRBD1 matches 11 bases. This CDR3 has 18 residues. Germline V lookup: CDR1 MRHNA, CDR2 SNTAGT. The V and J ends lost 8 bases and 0 bases, in that order; junction bases with no gene match: 12. CDR3 sequence: CASRIRTGGQNSNQPQHF. In DNA form, the CDR3 reads TGTGCCAGCCGAATCAGGACAGGGGGCCAAAATAGCAATCAGCCCCAGCATTTT.

This clone was recorded a few times. The CDR3 loop reads CARTDSRYGYTF. CDR3 in DNA: TGTGCCAGGACAGACTCGAGGTATGGCTACACCTTC. This chain links TRBV2 with TRBJ1-2; tentatively, D is TRBD1 (5 bases). Trimming pared 9 bases from V and 5 bases from J, leaving 13 bases between. Germline CDR1 and CDR2: SNHLY and FYNNEI. This CDR3 has 12 amino acids.

The V gene is TRBV10-3, the J gene TRBJ1-6; TRBD1 aligns across 7 bases. Looked up from germline, CDR1 is ENHRY and CDR2 is SYGVKD. CDR3 size: 16 residues. V trimming: 0 bases; J trimming: 4 bases; junction bases outside the gene matches: 3. CDR3 region: CAISESMGQYNSPLHF. CDR3 nucleotide sequence: TGTGCCATCAGTGAGTCCATGGGACAGTATAATTCACCCCTCCACTTT.

The chain employs TRBV19 and TRBJ1-5; tentative D call: TRBD1 (6 bases). V lost 9 bases and J 3 bases, leaving 15 bases between the germline ends. CDR1 is LNHDA and CDR2 is SQIVND in the germline V gene (reference sequence). CDR3 size: 14 residues. CDR3: CASQKGEYNQPQHF. The CDR3, as DNA: TGTGCCAGCCAAAAGGGGGAATACAATCAGCCCCAGCATTTT.

This clone came up a few times. The rearrangement joins TRBV4-1 to TRBJ2-5; TRBD2 matches 9 bases. The ends lost 1 base at V and 5 bases at J; junction bases unmatched: 17. The CDR3 is made up of 19 amino acids. Germline V gives CDR1 MGHRA, CDR2 YSYEKL. Here the CDR3 reads CASSQVGRASGATRETQYF. For the CDR3, the DNA is TGCGCCAGCAGCCAAGTGGGGCGTGCTAGCGGGGCTACTCGGGAGACCCAGTACTTC.

This clone was seen just once. The chain has TRBV13 and TRBJ1-5; D possibly corresponds to TRBD1 (5 bases). The CDR3 extends over 15 amino acids. The germline V gene has CDR1 PRHDT and CDR2 FYEKMQ (reference sequence). V was cut by 0 bases and J by 4 bases, with 10 bases left in between. The CDR3 DNA reads as TGTGCCAGCAGCTTAGGACGGGGGGGAAATCAGCCCCAGCATTTT. This gives the protein CASSLGRGGNQPQHF.

The rearrangement joins TRBV27 to TRBJ2-1; TRBD2 might be the D (5 bases). The germline V gene encodes CDR1 MNHEY and CDR2 SMNVEV (reference sequence). The CDR3 totals 15 residues. Deletions cut 6 bases from V and 0 bases from J, with 12 bases between. Here the CDR3 DNA reads TGTGCCAGCAGCCGGGCCACTAGCTCCTACAATGAGCAGTTCTTC. It translates to CASSRATSSYNEQFF.

Regarding this clone: A read error may produce the germline difference seen at one junction end. The chain has TRBV7-7 and TRBJ2-3; 7 bases match TRBD2. In germline, CDR1 is SSHAT, CDR2 FNYEAQ (reference sequence). The CDR3 covers 18 residues. This CDR3 reads CASSLGHKGRGSTDTQYF. The CDR3 DNA follows: TGTGCTAGCAGCTTAGGGCACAAGGGGCGGGGGAGCACAGATACGCAGTATTTT.

The CDR3 loop is CASRSTDTQYF. For the CDR3, the DNA is TGTGCCAGCAGATCTACAGATACGCAGTATTTT. The rearrangement uses TRBV28 and TRBJ2-3; D is unresolved. The CDR3 runs 11 residues. From germline, CDR1 is MDHEN and CDR2 SYDVKM. Trimming took off 6 bases at V and 3 bases at J, with 4 bases between the two ends.

The chain links TRBV28 to TRBJ1-5; 10 bases align to TRBD1. The junction had 13 bases not matched to a gene; V was cut back by 6 bases and J by 2 bases. Germline V gives CDR1 MDHEN, CDR2 SYDVKM. The CDR3 runs to 18 residues. The CDR3 here is CASRPRWVGTGGNQPQHF. The CDR3 DNA reads as TGTGCCAGCAGACCCAGGTGGGTTGGGACAGGGGGCAATCAGCCCCAGCATTTT.

The rearrangement joins TRBV11-2 to TRBJ2-5, with a tentative D call TRBD1 (6 bases). The V end lost 4 bases, the J end lost 5 bases, and 17 bases lay between the germline ends. The CDR3 runs to 15 residues. Looked up from germline, CDR1 is SGHAT and CDR2 is FQNNGV. CDR3 loop: CASSSTGSGRETQYF. The CDR3 DNA reads as TGTGCCAGCAGCTCAACAGGGTCCGGGCGGGAGACCCAGTACTTC.

This clone was seen once. The chain uses TRBV19 and TRBJ2-2; TRBD2 might be the D (7 bases). Trimming left V 4 bases short and J 4 bases short, with 13 bases between. From germline, CDR1 is LNHDA and CDR2 SQIVND (reference sequence). The CDR3 contains 15 residues. In DNA, the CDR3 is TGTGCCAGTAGTAGGGGGGGGCCTGGCACCGGGGAGCTGTTTTTT. Amino acid sequence: CASSRGGPGTGELFF.

The gene calls are TRBV7-9 and TRBJ1-4; D gene unclear. The CDR3 has 14 amino acids. The V gene's germline CDR1 is SEHNR and CDR2 FQNEAQ (reference sequence). Between the trimmed V and J ends, which lost 2 bases and 0 bases, there was a span of 4 bases. The chain's CDR3 is CASSLQATNEKLFF. The CDR3 DNA reads as TGTGCCAGCAGCTTACAGGCAACTAATGAAAAACTGTTTTTT. Combining the CDR3 with reference TRBV7-9 and TRBJ1-4 gives the whole variable domain DTGVSQNPRHKITKRGQNVTFRCDPISEHNRLYWYRQTLGQGPEFLTYFQNEAQLEKSRLLSDRFSAERPKGSFSTLEIQRTEQGDSAMYLCASSLQATNEKLFFGSGTQLSVL.

The DNA for the CDR3 is TGTGCTAGTGGTTTCCCCCGGGAGACGGGGTCCTACGAGCAGTACGTC. It codes for CASGFPRETGSYEQYV. The rearrangement links TRBV12-5 to TRBJ2-7; maybe TRBD2 (6 bases). CDR1 and CDR2 from the germline V gene are LGHNT and FRNRAP. V was pared by 3 bases and J by 1 base, with 16 bases between. The CDR3 runs to 16 residues.

The gene calls are TRBV7-8 and TRBJ1-4; the D gene is possibly TRBD1 (5 bases). CDR3 size: 18 residues. V was pared by 1 base and J by 0 bases, with 15 bases between. Germline-derived CDR1 and CDR2 are SGHVS and FQNEAQ. CDR3 loop: CASSLEAGLWTTNEKLFF. DNA of the CDR3: TGTGCCAGCAGCTTAGAGGCAGGGTTGTGGACAACTAATGAAAAACTGTTTTTT.

The sample holds one count of this clone. The chain joins TRBV19 to TRBJ2-1; 7 bases match TRBD1. V trimming: 6 bases; J trimming: 6 bases; junction bases outside the gene matches: 8. Germline V lookup: CDR1 LNHDA, CDR2 SQIVND (reference sequence). The CDR3 covers 14 residues. The CDR3 sequence: CASSRDSPTNEQFF. The CDR3 DNA reads TGTGCCAGTAGCCGGGACAGTCCTACCAATGAGCAGTTCTTC.

V is TRBV7-2 and J is TRBJ2-5; D not resolved. Germline CDR1 and CDR2: SGHTA and FQGNSA. The germline V and J ends were trimmed by 5 bases and 0 bases, with 10 bases remaining between them. This CDR3 region has 14 residues. The CDR3 DNA reads TGTGCCAGCAGCCTTGACTCGTACCAAGAGACCCAGTACTTC. It codes for CASSLDSYQETQYF.

In DNA form, the CDR3 reads TGTGCCAGCACCCCTCCCGACTTCTACGAGCAGTACTTC. It codes for CASTPPDFYEQYF. V is TRBV7-9 and J is TRBJ2-7; D remains ambiguous. CDR1 is SEHNR and CDR2 is FQNEAQ in the germline V gene (reference sequence). The V end was cut by 7 bases, the J end by 3 bases, with 13 bases between. The CDR3 length is 13 residues.